The 13 T cell receptor beta chains below were found in one sample sequenced in a study of regulatory T cells in long-lasting Graves disease. Time point denoted: persistent/refractory GD, antithyroid drugs over 5 years with positive TRAb. Extracted PBMC RNA gave rise to the TCR library. CDR3-region Arm-PCR and iRepertoire HTBI primers produced the TCR beta libraries. TCRdb ran MiXCR on the multiplex PCR reads and lists one entry per CDR3 protein. The sample records fewer than 400,000 distinct CDR3 sequences, around a fifth being singletons. The specimen comprised peripheral blood mononuclear cells (PBMCs), sampled when the disease was refractory, from a patient treated with antithyroid drugs. Receptor source: a female donor with Graves disease.

This clonotype has only a few counts. The chain is built from TRBV30 and TRBJ1-2; D not certain. The V gene's germline CDR1 is GTSNPN and CDR2 SVGIG (reference sequence). The length of the CDR3 is 14 residues. The V gene lost 3 bases and the J gene lost 7 bases, with 18 bases spanning the gap. The CDR3 spells CAWRREEGTFGYTF. DNA for the CDR3: TGTGCCTGGAGACGGGAGGAGGGTACCTTTGGCTACACCTTC. Drawing the rest from reference TRBV30 and TRBJ1-2, the complete variable domain is SQTIHQWPATLVQPVGSPLSLECTVEGTSNPNLYWYRQAAGRGLQLLFYSVGIGQISSEVPQNLSASRPQDRQFILSSKKLLLSDSGFYLCAWRREEGTFGYTFGSGTRLTVV.

This clonotype has ten or more counts. The chain couples TRBV6-1 to TRBJ1-4, with 8 bases lining up with TRBD1. This CDR3 is built from 16 residues. Germline assignment: CDR1 MNHNS and CDR2 SASEGT. With V trimmed by 7 bases and J by 8 bases, 15 bases remained unmatched. CDR3 sequence (DNA): TGTGCCAGCACCCTTGGGATGAGACAGGGGAACGAAAAACTGTTTTTT. Translation: CASTLGMRQGNEKLFF.

The sample holds many counts of this clonotype. The chain is built from TRBV27 and TRBJ2-7, with a possible D match to TRBD2 (5 bases). This CDR3 is built from 14 residues. The V gene lost 5 bases and the J gene lost 9 bases, with 20 bases spanning the gap. CDR1 MNHEY and CDR2 SMNVEV come from the germline V gene (reference sequence). The CDR3 sequence is CASSVGPYMAGQYF. The DNA of the CDR3 is TGTGCCAGCAGTGTAGGACCATACATGGCGGGGCAGTACTTC.

The chain employs TRBV2 and TRBJ1-3, with D tentatively TRBD1 (5 bases). V was clipped by 3 bases and J by 0 bases, with 9 bases between them. Germline assignment: CDR1 SNHLY and CDR2 FYNNEI. The CDR3 covers 15 residues. The CDR3: CASSDGAISGNTIYF. DNA for the CDR3: TGTGCCAGCAGTGACGGGGCCATCTCTGGAAACACCATATATTTT.

This clonotype was counted between two and nine times. V usage is TRBV27 and J usage is TRBJ2-2; TRBD2 matches at 7 bases. Looked up from germline, CDR1 is MNHEY and CDR2 is SMNVEV (reference sequence). The J segment lost 4 bases and the V segment lost 2 bases, leaving 7 bases of the junction unmatched. This CDR3 region has 16 residues. The CDR3 is CASSLLAEVSTGELFF. The CDR3 nucleotides are TGTGCCAGCAGTTTACTAGCGGAAGTCAGCACCGGGGAGCTGTTTTTT.

This clonotype was recorded at least ten times. This chain connects TRBV6-5 to TRBJ2-7; a possible D gene is TRBD1 (6 bases). Germline CDR1 is MNHEY and CDR2 is SVGAGI. The CDR3 spans 13 residues. The V gene lost 4 bases and the J gene lost 2 bases, with 9 bases spanning the gap. CDR3 region: CASSWTEPYEQYF. The CDR3 region has the DNA TGTGCCAGCAGTTGGACAGAGCCCTACGAGCAGTACTTC.

This clonotype has only a few counts. The J gene is TRBJ2-1, the V gene TRBV2; 8 bases fit TRBD2. J was trimmed by 4 bases and V by 7 bases; bases with no gene match: 6. The V gene's germline CDR1 is SNHLY and CDR2 FYNNEI. This CDR3 region has 14 residues. Here the CDR3 DNA reads TGTGCCAGCAAGGTAACTAGCGGATACAATGAGCAGTTCTTC. Translated: CASKVTSGYNEQFF.

This clonotype was counted at least ten times. The chain couples TRBV7-2 to TRBJ1-2; possible D gene TRBD1, 6 bases. V shed 4 bases and J shed 3 bases, with 15 bases lying between them. Germline assignment: CDR1 SGHTA and CDR2 FQGNSA. This CDR3 region has 15 residues. The CDR3 loop is CASSSPGGADYGYTF. The CDR3 coding sequence is TGTGCCAGCAGCTCCCCTGGGGGGGCGGACTATGGCTACACCTTC.

This clonotype was seen a few times. The V and J genes are TRBV4-1 and TRBJ1-2; weak D call: TRBD1 (5 bases). Germline V gene lookup returns CDR1 MGHRA and CDR2 YSYEKL. Trimming took 4 bases from V and 0 from J, leaving 15 bases between them. The CDR3 spans 16 residues. The CDR3 sequence: CASSRTGGLANYGYTF. The DNA for the CDR3 is TGCGCCAGCAGCCGAACGGGGGGGTTAGCTAACTATGGCTACACCTTC.

This clonotype was counted many times. V is TRBV27 and J is TRBJ1-1, with 10 bases that match TRBD1. This CDR3 has 14 amino acids. Trimming cost V 6 bases and J 3 bases; bases outside gene matches: 4. CDR1 is MNHEY and CDR2 is SMNVEV in the germline V gene (reference sequence). CDR3 in amino acids: CASSRTGGHTEAFF. CDR3 in DNA: TGTGCCAGCAGCCGGACAGGGGGACACACTGAAGCTTTCTTT.

This clonotype showed up just a few times. The chain recombines TRBV11-2 with TRBJ1-3; 8 bases line up with TRBD1. Looked up from germline, CDR1 is SGHAT and CDR2 is FQNNGV. This CDR3 contains 14 residues. J gave up 4 bases and V 5 bases, and 4 bases lay outside the gene matches. CDR3 in amino acids: CASSRQGMGNTIYF. The CDR3 DNA is TGTGCCAGCAGCCGACAGGGGATGGGAAACACCATATATTTT.

A word on this clonotype: A far more abundant clone sits one base away, making this likely a read error. This sequence joins TRBV11-2 and TRBJ2-7; maybe TRBD1 (6 bases). The CDR3 runs 14 residues. Germline assignment: CDR1 SGHAT and CDR2 FQNNGV. CDR3 in DNA: TGTACCAGCAGTCTTTACAGGGACACCTACGAGCAGTACTTC. Translation gives CTSSLYRDTYEQYF.

V usage is TRBV28 and J usage is TRBJ2-2; D gene unclear. There are 16 residues in the CDR3. The V gene lost 4 bases and the J gene lost 6 bases, with 18 bases spanning the gap. CDR1 is MDHEN and CDR2 is SYDVKM in the germline V gene. The CDR3 nucleotides are TGTGCCAGCAGTTCGAAACACCGGACGCCAGCCGGGGAGCTGTTTTTT. Translated, it gives CASSSKHRTPAGELFF.